This T cell receptor beta chain appears in the sequencing data of a study of blood T cell repertoires in COVID-19. For the study at large: Specimens from acute and convalescent COVID-19 originated in the United States, Italy and Spain.

Original handling: Nucleated cell number was recorded as an estimate derived from reference gene primer amplification. This table comes from immunoSEQ multiplex PCR, and its TCRdb copy is limited to in-frame clones, with some not included. V, J and clone size reflect that table, while D and trimming were determined from the DNA. The sample has around 190,000 clones; 88% are singletons. The receptor comes from a human donor in a cohort sampled during active COVID-19. The sequenced sample was peripheral blood.

CDR3 DNA sequence: TGCGCCAGCAGCTTGGTAGGGGTGTACGACAATGAGCAGTTCTTC. Translating it yields CASSLVGVYDNEQFF. The chain is built from TRBV5-1 and TRBJ2-1, with a possible D match to TRBD1 (5 bases). V was cut by 0 bases and J by 5 bases, with 12 bases left in between. Per the germline V gene, CDR1 is SGHRS and CDR2 is YFSETQ. The CDR3 is 15 residues long.